One sample yielded the 5 T cell receptor beta chains listed below, sequenced in a study of shared clonotypes between healthy human individuals. Sequencing was performed with immunoSEQ multiplex PCR; in TCRdb, only in-frame clones are kept and a portion is missing. This table holds about 1.1 million clones, 75% to 85% found once. Specimen: memory CD4+ T cells from PBMCs. Subset meaning: CD45RA-negative fraction. Every receptor here comes from a man aged 18 to 35 in good health. Some clones in this sample may be carry-over from other donors' samples.

The chain combines TRBV2 with TRBJ1-4; D gene ambiguous. In germline, CDR1 is SNHLY, CDR2 FYNNEI. Trimming removed 4 bases from V and 6 bases from J, with 12 bases in between. This CDR3 has 14 residues. The CDR3 sequence is CASSVWGNDEKLFF. CDR3 sequence (DNA): TGTGCCAGCAGTGTATGGGGTAATGATGAAAAACTGTTTTTT.

This sequence joins TRBV19 and TRBJ2-3; D is ambiguous. Germline-derived CDR1 and CDR2 are LNHDA and SQIVND (reference sequence). Trimming removed 7 bases from V and 6 bases from J, with 17 bases in between. The CDR3 is 14 residues long. Here the CDR3 reads CASTASPTRDTQYF. The CDR3 nucleotides are TGTGCCAGTACGGCTTCGCCCACTCGGGATACGCAGTATTTT.

This chain uses TRBV29-1 with TRBJ2-1, with D unresolved. CDR1 and CDR2 (germline): SQVTM, ANQGSEA. The germline V and J ends were trimmed by 1 base and 0 bases, with 10 bases remaining between them. There are 15 residues in the CDR3. The chain's CDR3 is CSVEGDFSSYNEQFF. The CDR3 DNA is TGCAGCGTTGAAGGAGATTTTAGCTCCTACAATGAGCAGTTCTTC.

The chain carries TRBV2 and TRBJ2-5; D is perhaps TRBD1 or TRBD2 (5 bases each). Trimming removed 6 bases from V and 4 bases from J, with 15 bases in between. Germline CDR1 reads SNHLY; CDR2 reads FYNNEI. The CDR3 runs 14 residues. The CDR3 DNA reads TGTGCCAGCAGGGGTTCCGGGACCCCAGAGACCCAGTACTTC. It encodes CASRGSGTPETQYF.

The chain employs TRBV7-2 and TRBJ2-2; maybe TRBD2 (6 bases). The germline gives CDR1 SGHTA, CDR2 FQGNSA. The CDR3 extends over 13 amino acids. Trimming stripped 5 bases from V and 6 bases from J, with 10 bases between. The CDR3 region is CASSPRLAGELFF. The CDR3 DNA reads TGTGCCAGCAGCCCTCGACTAGCCGGGGAGCTGTTTTTT.